Each of the 22 T cell receptor beta chains below was sequenced from the same sample in a study of regulatory and conventional T cells in RAG deficiency. TCRdb keeps only in-frame clones here, not all; method: immunoSEQ multiplex PCR. The sample lists under 30,000 clones; about 90% were seen once. Blood CD4+ CD25-high CD127-low regulatory T cells supplied the genomic DNA template. The sample also formed part of further work on regulatory T cells. Turning to that study: Amplification used 52 TRBV primers and 13 TRBJ primers.

The sequenced sample was Tregs sorted from blood. The receptors were gathered from a human donor in good health.

V and J are TRBV11-2 and TRBJ2-3; D is possibly TRBD2 (7 bases). Trimming took 0 bases from V and 3 from J, leaving 10 bases between them. This CDR3 spans 15 amino acids. In germline, CDR1 is SGHAT, CDR2 FQNNGV. CDR3 DNA sequence: TGTGCCAGCAGCTTAGACAGGGGAGGGACAGATACGCAGTATTTT. It yields the protein CASSLDRGGTDTQYF.

This chain joins TRBV11-2 and TRBJ2-5, with TRBD2 matching over 12 bases. This CDR3 is 17 amino acids long. V shed 5 bases and J 1 base; nucleotides not matched to a gene: 8. Germline values: CDR1 SGHAT, CDR2 FQNNGV. The CDR3 sequence: CASSLLAGGSSQETQYF. The CDR3 nucleotides read TGTGCCAGCAGCCTACTAGCGGGGGGCTCCTCCCAAGAGACCCAGTACTTC.

The chain is built from TRBV30 and TRBJ1-2, with 7 bases aligning to TRBD1. In germline, CDR1 is GTSNPN, CDR2 SVGIG (reference sequence). The CDR3 contains 13 residues. V lost 3 bases to trimming and J lost 8 bases; unmatched junction nucleotides: 9. CDR3 nucleotide sequence: TGTGCCTGGAGAAGGGCGCAGGGGGGCGGCTACACCTTC. The encoded protein is CAWRRAQGGGYTF.

V and J are TRBV6-1 and TRBJ2-7, with D maybe TRBD2 (6 bases). Germline V gene sequence: CDR1 MNHNS, CDR2 SASEGT. The CDR3 extends over 13 amino acids. Trimming left V 4 bases short and J 5 bases short, with 12 bases between. The DNA of the CDR3 is TGTGCCAGCAGTGTTGCAGGGAGGCACGAGCAGTACTTC. This encodes CASSVAGRHEQYF.

This chain uses TRBV28 with TRBJ1-2; no definite D call. Germline-derived CDR1 and CDR2 are MDHEN and SYDVKM. CDR3 length: 14 amino acids. The ends were cut back, 2 bases at V and 4 bases at J, with 11 bases in the middle. The CDR3 coding sequence is TGTGCCAGCAGTTTAGGTGGGCCCGGCTATGGCTACACCTTC. This encodes CASSLGGPGYGYTF.

In regard to this clone: One junction end disagrees with the germline gene, perhaps due to a read error. V is TRBV7-9 and J is TRBJ1-5; D ambiguous. This CDR3 is 13 amino acids long. The V gene's germline CDR1 is SEHNR and CDR2 FQNEAQ (reference sequence). In DNA form, the CDR3 reads TGTGCCAGCAGCTTAGAAAGCAGTCAGCCCCAGCATTTT. This sequence encodes CASSLESSQPQHF.

This chain connects TRBV7-9 to TRBJ2-2; the match to TRBD2 covers 9 bases. The CDR3 has 16 amino acids. V lost 2 bases to trimming and J lost 5 bases; unmatched junction nucleotides: 6. Germline CDR1 is SEHNR and CDR2 is FQNEAQ (reference sequence). The CDR3 nucleotides read TGTGCCAGCAGCTTACGGCGGGGGGGCCGAACCGGGGAGCTGTTTTTT. Translated, it gives CASSLRRGGRTGELFF. Full variable domain (outside the CDR3, taken from reference TRBV7-9 and TRBJ2-2): DTGVSQNPRHKITKRGQNVTFRCDPISEHNRLYWYRQTLGQGPEFLTYFQNEAQLEKSRLLSDRFSAERPKGSFSTLEIQRTEQGDSAMYLCASSLRRGGRTGELFFGEGSRLTVL.

This clone was seen a handful of times. The chain combines TRBV5-5 with TRBJ1-6; possible D gene TRBD1, 6 bases. The V and J ends lost 3 bases and 3 bases respectively, with 10 bases between them. The CDR3 runs 15 residues. Per the germline V gene, CDR1 is SGHKS and CDR2 is YYEKEE (reference sequence). CDR3 in DNA: TGTGCCAGCAGCTCAGACAGGATCTATAATTCACCCCTCCACTTT. Protein product: CASSSDRIYNSPLHF.

The chain couples TRBV4-2 to TRBJ2-2; D unresolved. Germline V CDR1 and CDR2: LGHNA, YNFKEQ. Trimming stripped 1 base from V and 6 bases from J, with 6 bases between. The CDR3 covers 13 residues. CDR3 bases: TGTGCCAGCAGCCAAGTCATCGCCGGGGAGCTGTTTTTT. Amino acid sequence: CASSQVIAGELFF.

This chain uses TRBV7-2 with TRBJ1-2; TRBD1 matches 8 bases. CDR1 is SGHTA and CDR2 is FQGNSA in the germline V gene. V dropped 1 base and J dropped 10; count of bases not matched to a gene: 8. The CDR3 has 14 residues. The chain's CDR3 is CASSLGTTGVDYTF. CDR3 coding DNA: TGTGCCAGCAGCTTAGGGACGACAGGGGTCGACTACACCTTC.

The chain links TRBV6-6 to TRBJ2-6; TRBD1 agrees at 10 bases. Germline loops: CDR1 MNHNY, CDR2 SVGAGI (reference sequence). This CDR3 has 16 amino acids. With 6 bases clipped from V and 2 bases from J, the junction kept 4 bases outside the gene matches. The CDR3 region has the DNA TGTGCCAGCAGGCGACAGGGGGCGGCTGGGGCCAACGTCCTGACTTTC. Amino acid sequence: CASRRQGAAGANVLTF.

The chain has TRBV6-5 and TRBJ2-1, with TRBD1 identical over 11 bases. The V gene's germline CDR1 is MNHEY and CDR2 SVGAGI. The V segment lost 5 bases and the J segment 8 bases; nucleotides outside the gene matches: 8. CDR3 length: 15 amino acids. The CDR3, as DNA: TGTGCCAGCAGTATAGTAGGACAGGGGGCGTATGAGCAGTTCTTC. Protein: CASSIVGQGAYEQFF.

The chain joins TRBV14 to TRBJ1-2, with D possibly being TRBD1 (6 bases). This CDR3 has 14 residues. V was shortened by 2 bases and J by 2 bases, with 9 bases between the two germline ends. Germline CDR1 reads SGHDN; CDR2 reads FVKESK. CDR3 DNA sequence: TGTGCCAGCAGCCAAACAGGGTGGAACTATGGCTACACCTTC. It translates to CASSQTGWNYGYTF.

The genes are TRBV19 and TRBJ2-4, with a weak D call TRBD2 (6 bases). V was trimmed by 6 bases and J by 0 bases, leaving 9 bases between them. The CDR3 is 14 amino acids. Per germline, CDR1 LNHDA and CDR2 SQIVND (reference sequence). The CDR3 DNA reads TGTGCCAGTAGCTTTAGCGGAGCCAAAAACATTCAGTACTTC. Translation gives CASSFSGAKNIQYF. Full variable domain (missing parts from reference TRBV19 and TRBJ2-4): DGGITQSPKYLFRKEGQNVTLSCEQNLNHDAMYWYRQDPGQGLRLIYYSQIVNDFQKGDIAEGYSVSREKKESFPLTVTSAQKNPTAFYLCASSFSGAKNIQYFGAGTRLSVL.

The DNA of the CDR3 is TGTGCCAGCAGTTTATTTAGCGGGGGCCCCTCCTACGAGCAGTACTTC. This gives the protein CASSLFSGGPSYEQYF. The V gene is TRBV28, the J gene TRBJ2-7, with 9 bases matching TRBD2. The V and J ends lost 1 base and 0 bases, in that order; junction bases with no gene match: 4. The length of the CDR3 is 16 residues. Germline CDR1 reads MDHEN; CDR2 reads SYDVKM. Complete variable domain (other parts from reference TRBV28 and TRBJ2-7): DVKVTQSSRYLVKRTGEKVFLECVQDMDHENMFWYRQDPGLGLRLIYFSYDVKMKEKGDIPEGYSVSREKKERFSLILESASTNQTSMYLCASSLFSGGPSYEQYFGPGTRLTVT.

The rearrangement uses TRBV6-1 and TRBJ2-5; 8 bases are shared with TRBD1. V trimming: 5 bases; J trimming: 0 bases; junction bases outside the gene matches: 2. The germline V gene has CDR1 MNHNS and CDR2 SASEGT. The CDR3 contains 14 residues. CDR3 nucleotide sequence: TGTGCCAGCAGTCGGACAGGGAACCAAGAGACCCAGTACTTC. Protein: CASSRTGNQETQYF.

CDR3 in DNA: TGTGCCAGTAGTATTGCAGGGTTGGGCTATGGCTACACCTTC. As protein: CASSIAGLGYGYTF. The V gene is TRBV19, the J gene TRBJ1-2; D is possibly TRBD1 (5 bases). Germline lookup yields CDR1 LNHDA and CDR2 SQIVND (reference sequence). This CDR3 region has 14 residues. Trimming pared 3 bases from V and 4 bases from J, leaving 12 bases between.

The V call is TRBV5-1, the J call TRBJ1-6; a weak D match, TRBD1 (5 bases). CDR3 length: 14 residues. Germline V gene lookup returns CDR1 SGHRS and CDR2 YFSETQ. V lost 0 bases and J 10 bases, leaving 11 bases between the germline ends. CDR3 sequence: CASSLARGVSPLHF. The DNA of the CDR3 is TGCGCCAGCAGCTTGGCCAGAGGGGTCTCACCCCTCCACTTT.

The chain joins TRBV11-1 to TRBJ2-5, with no clear D. There are 16 residues in the CDR3. Germline CDR1 is SGHAT and CDR2 is FQDESV (reference sequence). V shed 4 bases and J shed 4 bases, with 19 bases lying between them. This CDR3 reads CASSSRNRVSSETQYF. The CDR3 coding sequence is TGTGCCAGCAGCTCCAGAAACCGGGTCTCTTCAGAGACCCAGTACTTC.

The chain carries TRBV11-1 and TRBJ2-3; 8 bases are a match to TRBD2. V was clipped by 3 bases and J by 0 bases; unmatched bases: 14. Germline V CDR1 and CDR2: SGHAT, FQDESV (reference sequence). This CDR3 spans 19 amino acids. CDR3 region: CASSFEPWTQRGSTDTQYF. The CDR3 nucleotides read TGTGCCAGCAGCTTCGAACCCTGGACGCAGCGGGGGAGCACAGATACGCAGTATTTT.

The V and J genes are TRBV5-5 and TRBJ2-7, with D unclear. Germline CDR1 reads SGHKS; CDR2 reads YYEKEE (reference sequence). With 1 base removed from V and 2 bases from J, the gap between germline ends came to 7 bases. The length of the CDR3 is 13 residues. This chain's CDR3 is CASSLSGTYEQYF. The DNA for the CDR3 is TGTGCCAGCAGCTTGTCTGGGACCTACGAGCAGTACTTC. Looking up the rest from reference TRBV5-5 and TRBJ2-7 gives the full variable domain: DAGVTQSPTHLIKTRGQQVTLRCSPISGHKSVSWYQQVLGQGPQFIFQYYEKEERGRGNFPDRFSARQFPNYSSELNVNALLLGDSALYLCASSLSGTYEQYFGPGTRLTVT.

The chain has TRBV6-5 and TRBJ2-7; no definite D call. This CDR3 contains 12 residues. In germline, CDR1 is MNHEY, CDR2 SVGAGI. V was cut by 0 bases and J by 7 bases, with 7 bases left in between. CDR3 loop: CASSYSLPEQYF. As DNA, the CDR3 is TGTGCCAGCAGTTACTCGTTGCCGGAGCAGTACTTC.